Below are 11 T cell receptor beta chains sequenced from a single sample in a study of blood T cell repertoires in COVID-19 (dated by TCRdb to 2020 to 2021). Libraries came from the immunoSEQ multiplex PCR assay. TCRdb obtained this table from immuneACCESS and retained in-frame rearrangements with V and J assigned. These tables miss some clones; where compared with another copy, unresolved V genes account for less than half of the shortfall, and the remainder is unexplained. This sample gives about 190,000 clones in total; about 83% of them show up just once. The top ten hold over 7% of the sample. The specimen sequenced was PBMCs or T cells enriched from blood (not recorded which). The receptors come from a woman in her twenties or thirties who had recovered from COVID-19.

V usage is TRBV10-3 and J usage is TRBJ1-5, with 10 bases that match TRBD1. Germline V gene sequence: CDR1 ENHRY, CDR2 SYGVKD. V dropped 10 bases and J dropped 3; count of bases not matched to a gene: 6. The CDR3 has 14 amino acids. For the CDR3, the DNA is TGTGCCACCGGGACAGGGGACACCAATCAGCCCCAGCATTTT. Residues: CATGTGDTNQPQHF.

The chain uses TRBV11-2 and TRBJ2-3; 14 bases map to TRBD2. Germline loops: CDR1 SGHAT, CDR2 FQNNGV. This CDR3 has 16 amino acids. The trim removed 3 bases at V and 5 bases at J, leaving 4 bases unmatched. CDR3 residues: CASSLGLAGEVDTQYF. In DNA form, the CDR3 reads TGTGCCAGCAGCTTGGGACTAGCGGGAGAAGTAGATACGCAGTATTTT.

The rearrangement uses TRBV3-1 (or the pseudogene TRBV3-2) and TRBJ2-1; perhaps TRBD2 as D (5 bases). CDR1 and CDR2 (germline): LGHDT, YNNKEL (reference sequence). The CDR3 is 14 amino acids. Trimming shortened V by 1 base and J by 8 bases, and 12 bases separated the two germline ends. CDR3 nucleotides: TGTGCCAGCAGCCAAGGAACCCTAGCCGATGAGCAGTTCTTC. Protein: CASSQGTLADEQFF.

The chain uses TRBV9 and TRBJ2-2, with D perhaps matching TRBD2 (6 bases). Germline CDR1 and CDR2: SGDLS and YYNGEE. Trimming stripped 4 bases from V and 4 bases from J, with 8 bases between. The CDR3 loop spans 13 amino acids. The CDR3 sequence: CASSLSGTGELFF. The CDR3 coding sequence is TGTGCCAGCAGCCTTAGCGGCACCGGGGAGCTGTTTTTT.

The chain is built from TRBV4-1 and TRBJ2-7; 14 bases match TRBD2. The CDR3 extends over 18 amino acids. Germline CDR1 reads MGHRA; CDR2 reads YSYEKL. Unmatched junction bases numbered 10, after V lost 4 bases and J lost 2 bases. The CDR3 protein is CASSPFGVTSGGAYEQYF. DNA for the CDR3: TGCGCCAGCAGCCCCTTCGGCGTGACTAGCGGGGGGGCCTACGAGCAGTACTTC.

The chain has TRBV5-1 and TRBJ1-1; D call uncertain. V dropped 0 bases and J dropped 0 bases, with 9 bases sitting between them. The CDR3 extends over 15 amino acids. The germline V gene has CDR1 SGHRS and CDR2 YFSETQ. CDR3 residues: CASSLELLLNTEAFF. CDR3 bases: TGCGCCAGCAGCTTGGAGCTATTGCTGAACACTGAAGCTTTCTTT.

The chain links TRBV5-1 to TRBJ2-7; 9 nucleotides agree with TRBD2. Germline loops: CDR1 SGHRS, CDR2 YFSETQ. The CDR3 totals 14 residues. Trimming cost V 3 bases and J 6 bases; bases outside gene matches: 7. The CDR3 sequence is CASSSEREAGEQYF. CDR3 nucleotides: TGCGCCAGCAGCTCGGAGCGGGAGGCAGGCGAGCAGTACTTC.

V and J are TRBV7-6 and TRBJ2-1; TRBD2 might be the D (6 bases). The length of the CDR3 is 15 residues. Germline V gene data show CDR1 as SGHVS and CDR2 as FNYEAQ. Trimming left V 1 base short and J 1 base short, with 8 bases between. The CDR3 sequence is CASSLDAGSYNEQFF. As DNA, the CDR3 is TGTGCCAGCAGCTTAGATGCGGGGTCCTACAATGAGCAGTTCTTC.

The chain couples TRBV7-8 to TRBJ1-2; TRBD1 matches at 9 bases. The junction had 0 bases not matched to a gene; V was cut back by 4 bases and J by 6 bases. The CDR3 runs to 12 residues. Germline V gene lookup returns CDR1 SGHVS and CDR2 FQNEAQ. Here the CDR3 DNA reads TGTGCCAGCAGCTGGACAGGGGATGGCTACACCTTC. Translated: CASSWTGDGYTF.

This chain connects TRBV6-1 to TRBJ2-5; 12 bases match TRBD1. Trimming at V came to 2 bases and at J to 5 bases, leaving 6 bases not matched to a gene. This CDR3 has 16 amino acids. Germline lookup yields CDR1 MNHNS and CDR2 SASEGT. The CDR3 DNA follows: TGTGCCAGCAGTGAACGCCCCGGGACAGGGGGCGAGACCCAGTACTTC. It specifies CASSERPGTGGETQYF.

The rearrangement links TRBV18 to TRBJ2-7, with TRBD1 identical over 8 bases. The CDR3 length is 16 residues. J lost 4 bases, V lost 0 bases, and 8 bases had no gene match. Germline lookup yields CDR1 KGHSH and CDR2 LQKENI. CDR3 in amino acids: CASSPPRTGLPYEQYF. The DNA for the CDR3 is TGTGCCAGCTCACCACCCAGGACAGGGTTACCTTACGAGCAGTACTTC.